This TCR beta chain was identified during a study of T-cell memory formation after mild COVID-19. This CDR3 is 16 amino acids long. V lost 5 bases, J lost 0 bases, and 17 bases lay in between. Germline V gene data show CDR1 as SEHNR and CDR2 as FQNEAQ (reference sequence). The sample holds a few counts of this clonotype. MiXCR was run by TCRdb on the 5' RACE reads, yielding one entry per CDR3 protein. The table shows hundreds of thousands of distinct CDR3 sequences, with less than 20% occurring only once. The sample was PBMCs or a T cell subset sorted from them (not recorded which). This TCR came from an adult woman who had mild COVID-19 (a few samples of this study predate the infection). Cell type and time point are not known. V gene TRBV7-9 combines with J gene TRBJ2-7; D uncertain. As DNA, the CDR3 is TGTGCCAGCAGCGCCTCCGGTACAGCCACCTCCTACGAGCAGTACTTC. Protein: CASSASGTATSYEQYF. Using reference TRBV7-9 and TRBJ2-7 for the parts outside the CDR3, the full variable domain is DTGVSQNPRHKITKRGQNVTFRCDPISEHNRLYWYRQTLGQGPEFLTYFQNEAQLEKSRLLSDRFSAERPKGSFSTLEIQRTEQGDSAMYLCASSASGTATSYEQYFGPGTRLTVT.